The 25 T cell receptor beta chains presented below share a single source sample, sequenced in a study of monozygotic twins with inflammatory bowel disease. For each CDR3 protein, TCRdb gives one entry from its re-call of the 5' RACE reads, without DNA. This repertoire includes 440,000 or so distinct CDR3 sequences. Material for sequencing was blood. These receptor sequences come from a human donor with ulcerative colitis or Crohn's disease, or a healthy co-twin of an affected twin (not recorded which).

The genes are TRBV6-1 and TRBJ2-7; the D call of TRBD2 rests on TCRdb alone, since no DNA is present to check it. Looked up from germline, CDR1 is MNHNS and CDR2 is SASEGT. The CDR3 totals 16 residues. CDR3 in amino acids: CASRGVSSGPMGWQYF.

The chain has TRBV5-5 and TRBJ2-5; TCRdb returns TRBD2, unconfirmable since there is no DNA. This CDR3 spans 15 amino acids. Per germline, CDR1 SGHKS and CDR2 YYEKEE (reference sequence). The CDR3 region is CASSVLGGRQETQYF. Looking up the rest from reference TRBV5-5 and TRBJ2-5 gives the full variable domain: DAGVTQSPTHLIKTRGQQVTLRCSPISGHKSVSWYQQVLGQGPQFIFQYYEKEERGRGNFPDRFSARQFPNYSSELNVNALLLGDSALYLCASSVLGGRQETQYFGPGTRLLVL.

V is TRBV20-1 and J is TRBJ2-5. The CDR3 spans 12 residues. Per germline, CDR1 DFQATT and CDR2 SNEGSKA (reference sequence). The CDR3 sequence: CSASENQETQYF.

The chain is built from TRBV5-1 and TRBJ1-1; with no DNA, the TCRdb D assignment of TRBD1 cannot be verified. CDR1 is SGHRS, CDR2 YFSETQ, per germline. The CDR3 spans 15 residues. CDR3 in amino acids: CASSGTGRSGIEAFF.

The rearrangement uses TRBV18 and TRBJ1-1. The CDR3 length is 13 residues. Germline CDR1 is KGHSH and CDR2 is LQKENI. The CDR3 spells CASSPWQATEAFF.

The chain joins TRBV5-1 to TRBJ2-3; TCRdb returns TRBD2, unconfirmable since there is no DNA. Germline values: CDR1 SGHRS, CDR2 YFSETQ. This CDR3 spans 14 amino acids. Here the CDR3 reads CASSFQGLTDTQYF. Complete variable domain (other parts from reference TRBV5-1 and TRBJ2-3): KAGVTQTPRYLIKTRGQQVTLSCSPISGHRSVSWYQQTPGQGLQFLFEYFSETQRNKGNFPGRFSGRQFSNSRSEMNVSTLELGDSALYLCASSFQGLTDTQYFGPGTRLTVL.

The chain carries TRBV6-1 and TRBJ2-7; TCRdb indicates TRBD1, and absent DNA this call remains unverified. The length of the CDR3 is 15 residues. The germline gives CDR1 MNHNS, CDR2 SASEGT. CDR3 residues: CASSQAAGDTYEQYF.

The chain couples TRBV19 to TRBJ2-4. This CDR3 has 14 residues. Germline CDR1 and CDR2: LNHDA and SQIVND (reference sequence). The CDR3 protein is CASSADPAKNIQYF.

V usage is TRBV4-1 and J usage is TRBJ2-2; the TCRdb call, TRBD1, lacks DNA for checking. Per germline, CDR1 MGHRA and CDR2 YSYEKL. This CDR3 is built from 17 residues. The CDR3 spells CASSQDWPGGGTGELFF.

The chain carries TRBV4-2 and TRBJ2-2; TCRdb's D call of TRBD1 is untestable without DNA. Germline V gives CDR1 LGHNA, CDR2 YNFKEQ. This CDR3 contains 14 residues. The CDR3 spells CASSQDRGTGELFF.

The chain carries TRBV4-1 and TRBJ1-2; TCRdb outputs TRBD1, but without DNA this stays unchecked. The CDR3 runs 14 residues. The germline gives CDR1 MGHRA, CDR2 YSYEKL. The CDR3 loop is CASSQAGVRFGYTF.

This chain joins TRBV5-1 and TRBJ1-1. The CDR3 has 13 residues. Germline CDR1 and CDR2: SGHRS and YFSETQ. CDR3 region: CASRTIMNTEAFF.

This chain links TRBV3-1 with TRBJ1-3. The V gene's germline CDR1 is LGHDT and CDR2 YNNKEL (reference sequence). The CDR3 covers 13 residues. The chain's CDR3 is CASGGVSGNTIYF.

This CDR3 is CASSQKVMGSGGNYEQYF. The chain links TRBV3-1 to TRBJ2-7; the D call of TRBD2 rests on TCRdb alone, since no DNA is present to check it. Germline loops: CDR1 LGHDT, CDR2 YNNKEL (reference sequence). This CDR3 has 18 amino acids.

The chain has TRBV28 and TRBJ2-1; TCRdb's D gene call, TRBD2, goes unchecked for lack of DNA. Germline V gene data show CDR1 as MDHEN and CDR2 as SYDVKM. This CDR3 is built from 15 residues. The CDR3 sequence is CASSLSTFLAGPLVF.

The chain links TRBV20-1 to TRBJ2-1; TCRdb proposes TRBD1, but this gene call is untestable without DNA. Germline-derived CDR1 and CDR2 are DFQATT and SNEGSKA (reference sequence). The CDR3 totals 14 residues. The CDR3 reads CSVHPGAPYNGQFF.

CDR3 loop: CASSPSGLATIYF. The rearrangement links TRBV12-3 or TRBV12-4 to TRBJ1-3. The CDR3 is 13 amino acids.

V gene TRBV27 combines with J gene TRBJ2-7; TCRdb outputs TRBD1, but without DNA this stays unchecked. Germline loops: CDR1 MNHEY, CDR2 SMNVEV (reference sequence). CDR3 size: 12 residues. CDR3: CASSFQGNEQYF.

The CDR3 protein is CASSRGERYNEQFF. V and J are TRBV14 and TRBJ2-1. From germline, CDR1 is SGHDN and CDR2 FVKESK. The CDR3 sequence is 14 residues long.

The V and J genes are TRBV20-1 and TRBJ2-5; TCRdb selects TRBD1, and the lack of DNA leaves this call unchecked. This CDR3 contains 13 residues. The germline CDR1 and CDR2 sequences are DFQATT and SNEGSKA (reference sequence). The CDR3 spells CSARTDTQETQYF.

J is TRBJ1-1 and V is TRBV30. Germline values: CDR1 GTSNPN, CDR2 SVGIG (reference sequence). The CDR3 has 14 residues. The CDR3 protein is CAWSGGLGNTEAFF.

The V gene is TRBV29-1, the J gene TRBJ1-2; TCRdb's D call of TRBD1 is untestable without DNA. This CDR3 is built from 13 residues. Germline lookup yields CDR1 SQVTM and CDR2 ANQGSEA. The CDR3 sequence is CSVSGWGDYGYTF.

The rearrangement uses TRBV10-3 and TRBJ2-1; TCRdb's D call, TRBD1, is unchecked because there is no DNA. The length of the CDR3 is 14 residues. The germline CDR1 and CDR2 sequences are ENHRY and SYGVKD. CDR3 in amino acids: CAISATGSSNEQFF.

J is TRBJ2-7 and V is TRBV15; TCRdb picks TRBD2, but there is no DNA to check that call. Germline V gene lookup returns CDR1 LNHNV and CDR2 YYDKDF (reference sequence). The CDR3 has 15 residues. CDR3 sequence: CATSRTSGRPYEQYF.

J is TRBJ2-7 and V is TRBV20-1; the D call of TRBD2 rests on TCRdb alone, since no DNA is present to check it. This CDR3 comprises 11 residues. Germline V gene lookup returns CDR1 DFQATT and CDR2 SNEGSKA (reference sequence). The CDR3 loop reads CSARLADEQYF.